Given below is one TCR beta chain in context. CDR1 is SNHLY, CDR2 FYNNEI, per germline. Trimming took off 1 base at V and 3 bases at J, with 12 bases between the two ends. The CDR3 covers 16 residues. The sample belongs to a study of blood T cell repertoires in COVID-19. How the authors handled the data: Reference gene primer amplification in the assay estimated nucleated cell counts. The table came from immunoSEQ multiplex PCR; TCRdb's copy has only in-frame clones and leaves some out. V and J calls and clone size come straight from that table; D and trimming were deduced from the DNA. The table lists 150,000 or so clones, roughly 88% of them singletons.

The rearrangement uses TRBV2 and TRBJ1-4, with a possible D match to TRBD1 (6 bases). Input material: peripheral blood. This TCR derives from a woman between 45 and 60 years old with acute or convalescent COVID-19. In nucleotides, the CDR3 is TGTGCCAGCAGTGAAGGACAGGACCGAGCTAATGAAAAACTGTTTTTT. Protein product: CASSEGQDRANEKLFF.